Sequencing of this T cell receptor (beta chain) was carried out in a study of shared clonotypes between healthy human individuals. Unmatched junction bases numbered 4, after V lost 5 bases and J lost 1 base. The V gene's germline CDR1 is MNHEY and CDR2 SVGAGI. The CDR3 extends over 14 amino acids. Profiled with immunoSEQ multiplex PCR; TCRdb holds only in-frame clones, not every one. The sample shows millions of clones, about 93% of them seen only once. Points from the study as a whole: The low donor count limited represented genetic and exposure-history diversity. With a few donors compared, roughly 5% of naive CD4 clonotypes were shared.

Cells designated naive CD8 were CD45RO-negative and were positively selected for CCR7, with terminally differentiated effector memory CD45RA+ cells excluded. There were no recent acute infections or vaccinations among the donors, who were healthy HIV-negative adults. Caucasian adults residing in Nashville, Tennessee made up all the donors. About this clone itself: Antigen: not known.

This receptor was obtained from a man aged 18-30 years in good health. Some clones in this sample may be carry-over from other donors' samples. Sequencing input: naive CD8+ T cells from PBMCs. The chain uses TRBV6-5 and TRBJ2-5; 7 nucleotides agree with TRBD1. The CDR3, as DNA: TGTGCCAGCAGTCCCCGGACAGGCCAAGAGACCCAGTACTTC. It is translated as CASSPRTGQETQYF.